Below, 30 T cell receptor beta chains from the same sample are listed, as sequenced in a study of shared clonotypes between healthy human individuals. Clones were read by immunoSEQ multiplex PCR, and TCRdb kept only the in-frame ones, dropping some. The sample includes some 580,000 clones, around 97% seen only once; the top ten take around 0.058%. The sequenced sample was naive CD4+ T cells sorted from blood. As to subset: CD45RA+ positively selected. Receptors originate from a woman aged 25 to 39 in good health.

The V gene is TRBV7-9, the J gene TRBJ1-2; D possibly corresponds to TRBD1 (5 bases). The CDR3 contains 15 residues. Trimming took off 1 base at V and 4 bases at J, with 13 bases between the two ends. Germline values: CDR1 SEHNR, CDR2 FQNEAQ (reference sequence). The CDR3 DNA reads TGTGCCAGCAGCTTAGGTGAATCGGGGGTCTATGGCTACACCTTC. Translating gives CASSLGESGVYGYTF.

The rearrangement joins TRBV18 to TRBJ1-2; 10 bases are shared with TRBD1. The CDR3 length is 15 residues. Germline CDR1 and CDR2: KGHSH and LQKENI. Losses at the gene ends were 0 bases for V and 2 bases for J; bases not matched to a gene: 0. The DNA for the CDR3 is TGTGCCAGCTCACCACCGGGACAGGGGAACTATGGCTACACCTTC. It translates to CASSPPGQGNYGYTF. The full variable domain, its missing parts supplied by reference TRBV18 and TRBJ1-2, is NAGVMQNPRHLVRRRGQEARLRCSPMKGHSHVYWYRQLPEEGLKFMVYLQKENIIDESGMPKERFSAEFPKEGPSILRIQQVVRGDSAAYFCASSPPGQGNYGYTFGSGTRLTVV.

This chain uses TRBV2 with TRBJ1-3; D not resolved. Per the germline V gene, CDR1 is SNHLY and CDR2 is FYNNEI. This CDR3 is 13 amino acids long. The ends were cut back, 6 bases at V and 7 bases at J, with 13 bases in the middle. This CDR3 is CASRRQTGNTIYF. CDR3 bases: TGTGCCAGCAGACGGCAGACCGGGAACACCATATATTTT.

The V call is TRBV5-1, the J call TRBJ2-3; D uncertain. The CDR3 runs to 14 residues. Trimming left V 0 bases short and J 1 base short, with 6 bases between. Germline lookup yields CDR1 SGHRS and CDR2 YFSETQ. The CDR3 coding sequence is TGCGCCAGCAGCTTGGACGGCCGCACAGATACGCAGTATTTT. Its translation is CASSLDGRTDTQYF.

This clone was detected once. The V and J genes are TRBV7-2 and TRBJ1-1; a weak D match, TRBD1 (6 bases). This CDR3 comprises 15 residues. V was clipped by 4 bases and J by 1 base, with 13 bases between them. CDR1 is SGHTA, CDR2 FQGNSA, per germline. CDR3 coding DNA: TGTGCCAGCAGCTCATCCGGGACAACGAACACTGAAGCTTTCTTT. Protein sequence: CASSSSGTTNTEAFF.

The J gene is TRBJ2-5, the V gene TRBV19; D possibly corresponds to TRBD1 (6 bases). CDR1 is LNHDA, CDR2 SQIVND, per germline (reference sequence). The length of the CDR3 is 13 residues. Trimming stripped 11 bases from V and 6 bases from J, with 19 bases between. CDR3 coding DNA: TGTGCCTCCGGGCCACAGGGTGAGAAGACCCAGTACTTC. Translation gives CASGPQGEKTQYF. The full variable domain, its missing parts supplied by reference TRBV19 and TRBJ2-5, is DGGITQSPKYLFRKEGQNVTLSCEQNLNHDAMYWYRQDPGQGLRLIYYSQIVNDFQKGDIAEGYSVSREKKESFPLTVTSAQKNPTAFYLCASGPQGEKTQYFGPGTRLLVL.

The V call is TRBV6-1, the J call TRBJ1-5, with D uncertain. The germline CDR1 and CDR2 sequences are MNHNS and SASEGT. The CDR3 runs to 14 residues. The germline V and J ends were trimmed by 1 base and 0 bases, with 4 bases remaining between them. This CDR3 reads CASSEGLSNQPQHF. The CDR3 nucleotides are TGTGCCAGCAGTGAAGGCCTTAGCAATCAGCCCCAGCATTTT.

The CDR3 DNA sequence: TGTGCCAGCTACGCCGGGACTAGCGGATACAATGAGCAGTTCTTC. This gives the protein CASYAGTSGYNEQFF. The chain links TRBV2 to TRBJ2-1, with 11 bases lining up with TRBD2. This CDR3 comprises 15 residues. Losses at the gene ends were 8 bases for V and 4 bases for J; bases not matched to a gene: 7. Germline CDR1 and CDR2: SNHLY and FYNNEI.

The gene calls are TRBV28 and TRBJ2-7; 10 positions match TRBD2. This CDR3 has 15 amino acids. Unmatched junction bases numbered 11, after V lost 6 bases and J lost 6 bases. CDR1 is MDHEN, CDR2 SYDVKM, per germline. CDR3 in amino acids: CASSRSLAGISEQYF. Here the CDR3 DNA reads TGTGCCAGCAGCCGATCACTAGCGGGGATTTCCGAGCAGTACTTC.

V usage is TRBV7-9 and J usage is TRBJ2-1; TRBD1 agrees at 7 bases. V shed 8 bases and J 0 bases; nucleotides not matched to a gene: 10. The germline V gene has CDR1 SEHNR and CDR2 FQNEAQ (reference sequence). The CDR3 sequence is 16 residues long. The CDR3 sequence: CASFGTAYSSYNEQFF. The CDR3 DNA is TGTGCCAGCTTTGGGACAGCCTATAGCTCCTACAATGAGCAGTTCTTC.

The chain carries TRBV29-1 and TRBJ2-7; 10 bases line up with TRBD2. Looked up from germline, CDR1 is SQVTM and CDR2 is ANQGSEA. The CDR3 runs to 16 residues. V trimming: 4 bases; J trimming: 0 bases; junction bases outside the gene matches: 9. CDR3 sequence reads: CSVGSSGSDVSYEQYF. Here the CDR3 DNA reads TGCAGCGTTGGGTCTAGCGGGAGTGATGTCTCCTACGAGCAGTACTTC.

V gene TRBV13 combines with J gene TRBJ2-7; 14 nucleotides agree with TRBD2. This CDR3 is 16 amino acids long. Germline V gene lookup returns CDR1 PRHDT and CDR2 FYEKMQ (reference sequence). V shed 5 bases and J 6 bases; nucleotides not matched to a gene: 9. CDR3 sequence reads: CASSPRGLAGVGEQYF. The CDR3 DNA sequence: TGTGCCAGCAGCCCCCGGGGACTAGCGGGAGTAGGCGAGCAGTACTTC.

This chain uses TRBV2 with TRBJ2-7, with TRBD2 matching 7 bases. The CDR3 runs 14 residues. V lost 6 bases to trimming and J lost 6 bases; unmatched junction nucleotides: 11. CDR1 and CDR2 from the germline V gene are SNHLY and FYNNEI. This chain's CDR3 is CASRPSGTGGEQYF. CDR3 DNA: TGTGCCAGCAGACCGAGCGGGACGGGGGGCGAGCAGTACTTC.

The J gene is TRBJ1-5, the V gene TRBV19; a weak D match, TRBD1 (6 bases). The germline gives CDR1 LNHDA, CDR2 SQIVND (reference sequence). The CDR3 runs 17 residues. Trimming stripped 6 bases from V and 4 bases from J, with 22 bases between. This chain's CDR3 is CASRTTGNVAPNQPQHF. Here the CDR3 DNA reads TGTGCCAGTAGGACTACAGGGAATGTGGCTCCGAATCAGCCCCAGCATTTT. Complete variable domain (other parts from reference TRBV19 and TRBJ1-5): DGGITQSPKYLFRKEGQNVTLSCEQNLNHDAMYWYRQDPGQGLRLIYYSQIVNDFQKGDIAEGYSVSREKKESFPLTVTSAQKNPTAFYLCASRTTGNVAPNQPQHFGDGTRLSIL.

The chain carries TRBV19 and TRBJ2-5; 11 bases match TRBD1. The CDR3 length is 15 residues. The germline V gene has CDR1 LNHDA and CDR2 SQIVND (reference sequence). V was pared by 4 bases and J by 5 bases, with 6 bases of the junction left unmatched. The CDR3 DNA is TGTGCCAGTAGTACGGGACAGGGGGTCGGCGAGACCCAGTACTTC. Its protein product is CASSTGQGVGETQYF.

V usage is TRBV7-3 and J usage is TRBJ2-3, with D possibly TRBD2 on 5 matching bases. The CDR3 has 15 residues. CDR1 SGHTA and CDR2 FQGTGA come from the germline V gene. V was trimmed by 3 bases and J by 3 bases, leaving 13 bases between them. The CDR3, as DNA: TGTGCCAGCAGCTTTGACACGGGATATACAGATACGCAGTATTTT. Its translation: CASSFDTGYTDTQYF. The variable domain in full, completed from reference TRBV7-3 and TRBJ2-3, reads GAGVSQTPSNKVTEKGKYVELRCDPISGHTALYWYRQSLGQGPEFLIYFQGTGAADDSGLPNDRFFAVRPEGSVSTLKIQRTERGDSAVYLCASSFDTGYTDTQYFGPGTRLTVL.

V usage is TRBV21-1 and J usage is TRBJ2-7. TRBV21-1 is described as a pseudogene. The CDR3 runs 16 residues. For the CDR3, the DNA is TGTGCCAGCAGCTCACACGGGGCTGAGAAGGGGTACGAGCAGTACTTC. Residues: CASSSHGAEKGYEQYF.

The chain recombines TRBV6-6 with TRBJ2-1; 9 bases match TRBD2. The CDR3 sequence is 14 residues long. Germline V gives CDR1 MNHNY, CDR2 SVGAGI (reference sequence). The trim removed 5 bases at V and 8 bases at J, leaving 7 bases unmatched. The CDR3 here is CASSKWGLAYEQFF. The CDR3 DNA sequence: TGTGCCAGCAGTAAATGGGGACTAGCATATGAGCAGTTCTTC.

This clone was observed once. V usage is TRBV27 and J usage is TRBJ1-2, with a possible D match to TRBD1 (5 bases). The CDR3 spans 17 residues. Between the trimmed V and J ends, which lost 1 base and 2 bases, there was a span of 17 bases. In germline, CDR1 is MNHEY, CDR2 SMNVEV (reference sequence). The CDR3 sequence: CASSLYAELGRNYGYTF. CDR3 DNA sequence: TGTGCCAGCAGTTTATATGCCGAGTTGGGACGGAACTATGGCTACACCTTC.

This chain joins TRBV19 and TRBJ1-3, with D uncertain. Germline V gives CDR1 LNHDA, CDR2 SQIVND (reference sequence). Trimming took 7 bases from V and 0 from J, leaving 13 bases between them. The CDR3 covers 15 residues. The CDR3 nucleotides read TGTGCCAGTACCAACCGACGGAGCTCTGGAAACACCATATATTTT. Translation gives CASTNRRSSGNTIYF.

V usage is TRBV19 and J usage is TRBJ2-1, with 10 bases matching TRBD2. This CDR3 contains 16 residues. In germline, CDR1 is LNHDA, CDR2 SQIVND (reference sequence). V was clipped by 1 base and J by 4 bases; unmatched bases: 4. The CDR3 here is CASSIGRTSGYNEQFF. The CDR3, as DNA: TGTGCCAGTAGTATAGGTAGGACTAGCGGATACAATGAGCAGTTCTTC.

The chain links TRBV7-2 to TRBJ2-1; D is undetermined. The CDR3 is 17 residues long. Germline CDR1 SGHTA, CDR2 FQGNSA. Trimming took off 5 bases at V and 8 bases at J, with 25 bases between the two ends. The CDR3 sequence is CASSHLIGPRPLYEQFF. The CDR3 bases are TGTGCCAGCAGCCACCTCATTGGGCCCCGACCTCTCTATGAGCAGTTCTTC.

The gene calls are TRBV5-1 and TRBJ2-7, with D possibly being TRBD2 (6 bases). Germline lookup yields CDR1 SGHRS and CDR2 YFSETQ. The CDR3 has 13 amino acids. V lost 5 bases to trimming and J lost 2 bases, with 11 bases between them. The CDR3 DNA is TGCGCCAGCAGGCCTCTAGCGACCTACGAGCAGTACTTC. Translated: CASRPLATYEQYF.

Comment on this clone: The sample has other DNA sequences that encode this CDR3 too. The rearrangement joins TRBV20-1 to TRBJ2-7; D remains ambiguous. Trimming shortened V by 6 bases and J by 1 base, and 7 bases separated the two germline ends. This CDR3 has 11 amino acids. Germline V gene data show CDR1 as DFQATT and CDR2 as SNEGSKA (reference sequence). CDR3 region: CSARDSYEQYF. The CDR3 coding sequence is TGCAGTGCAAGGGATTCCTACGAGCAGTACTTC.

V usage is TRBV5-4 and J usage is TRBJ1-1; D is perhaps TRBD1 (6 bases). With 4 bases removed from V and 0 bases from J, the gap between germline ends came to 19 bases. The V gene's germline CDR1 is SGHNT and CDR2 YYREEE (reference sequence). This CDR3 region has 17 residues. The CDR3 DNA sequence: TGTGCCAGCAGCCCGGGGGGCAAGGTATTCATGAACACTGAAGCTTTCTTT. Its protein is CASSPGGKVFMNTEAFF.

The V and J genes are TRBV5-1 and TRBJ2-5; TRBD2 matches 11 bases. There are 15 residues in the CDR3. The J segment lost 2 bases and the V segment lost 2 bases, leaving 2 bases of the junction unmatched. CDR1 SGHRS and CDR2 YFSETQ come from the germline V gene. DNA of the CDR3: TGCGCCAGCAGCTTTAGCGGGGGGGGACAAGAGACCCAGTACTTC. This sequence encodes CASSFSGGGQETQYF.

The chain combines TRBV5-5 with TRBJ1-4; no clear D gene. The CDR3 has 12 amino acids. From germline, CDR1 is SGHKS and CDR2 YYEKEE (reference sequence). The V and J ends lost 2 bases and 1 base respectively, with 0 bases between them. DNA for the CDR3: TGTGCCAGCAGCTTAACTAATGAAAAACTGTTTTTT. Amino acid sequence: CASSLTNEKLFF. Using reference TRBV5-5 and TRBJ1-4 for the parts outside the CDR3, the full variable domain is DAGVTQSPTHLIKTRGQQVTLRCSPISGHKSVSWYQQVLGQGPQFIFQYYEKEERGRGNFPDRFSARQFPNYSSELNVNALLLGDSALYLCASSLTNEKLFFGSGTQLSVL.

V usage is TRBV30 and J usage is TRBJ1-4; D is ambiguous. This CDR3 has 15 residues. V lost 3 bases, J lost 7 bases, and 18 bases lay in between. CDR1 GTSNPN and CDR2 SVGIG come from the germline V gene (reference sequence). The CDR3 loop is CAWSARSSEGEKLFF. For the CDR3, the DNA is TGTGCCTGGAGCGCCCGCTCCAGTGAGGGTGAAAAACTGTTTTTT.

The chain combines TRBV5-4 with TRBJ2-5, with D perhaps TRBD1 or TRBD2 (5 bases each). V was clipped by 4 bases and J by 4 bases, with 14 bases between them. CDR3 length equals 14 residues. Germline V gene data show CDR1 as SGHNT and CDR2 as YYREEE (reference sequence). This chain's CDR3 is CASSHRGRGETQYF. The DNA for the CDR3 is TGTGCCAGCAGCCATCGGGGTAGGGGAGAGACCCAGTACTTC.

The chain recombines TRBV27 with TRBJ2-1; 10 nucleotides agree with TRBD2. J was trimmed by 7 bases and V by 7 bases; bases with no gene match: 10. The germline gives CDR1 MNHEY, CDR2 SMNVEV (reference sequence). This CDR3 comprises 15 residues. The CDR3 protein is CASKTPGLASNEQFF. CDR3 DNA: TGTGCCAGCAAAACGCCGGGACTAGCGTCTAATGAGCAGTTCTTC.